The clone carrying this T cell receptor beta chain was counted between two and nine times. This record comes from a study of blood T cells in healthy people across ages. Losses at the gene ends were 4 bases for V and 2 bases for J; bases not matched to a gene: 8. Looked up from germline, CDR1 is GTSNPN and CDR2 is SVGIG (reference sequence). The CDR3 runs to 14 residues. The second PCR ran about 6 to 12 cycles with a sample-barcoded 5' primer and J-beta primers. From the 5' RACE reads, TCRdb called clonotypes with MiXCR, one entry per CDR3 protein. Altogether about 1.6 million distinct CDR3 sequences are present, around 35% being singletons, with the ten largest covering approximately 11%. At least 7 million PBMCs were isolated per sample. Per individual sample, total RNA of at least 5 micrograms was extracted.

The sequenced sample consisted of blood. The V gene is TRBV30, the J gene TRBJ2-7; 7 bases fit TRBD1. This TCR came from a woman aged 30 to 39 in good health. For the CDR3, the DNA is TGTGCCTGGACTTTTGAGGACAGGCCCTACGAGCAGTACTTC. It encodes CAWTFEDRPYEQYF.